The subject of this entry is one T cell receptor beta chain. The record originates from a study of blood T cell repertoires in COVID-19. Overall study context: The study drew acute and convalescent COVID-19 samples from the United States, Italy and Spain. T cells, B-cell-depleted T cells, or PBMCs provided the cDNA or gDNA that served as material.

Authors' analysis steps: Reference gene primer amplification in the assay estimated nucleated cell counts. Sequencing used immunoSEQ multiplex PCR; TCRdb keeps in-frame clones, though not all of them. V, J and clone size are taken as reported in that table, and D and trimming were inferred from the DNA itself. Found here are 200,000 to 250,000 clones, approximately 86% of them singletons; the top ten hold roughly 1.5%. The CDR3 loop spans 16 amino acids. V shed 6 bases and J 4 bases; nucleotides not matched to a gene: 8. Per germline, CDR1 MGHRA and CDR2 YSYEKL. The receptor's source is a young man with active or convalescent COVID-19. V and J are TRBV4-1 and TRBJ2-1; 11 bases agree with TRBD2. The sequenced sample was peripheral blood. CDR3 sequence (DNA): TGCGCCAGCAGAGCATATACTAGCGGGAGATACAATGAGCAGTTCTTC. This gives the protein CASRAYTSGRYNEQFF.